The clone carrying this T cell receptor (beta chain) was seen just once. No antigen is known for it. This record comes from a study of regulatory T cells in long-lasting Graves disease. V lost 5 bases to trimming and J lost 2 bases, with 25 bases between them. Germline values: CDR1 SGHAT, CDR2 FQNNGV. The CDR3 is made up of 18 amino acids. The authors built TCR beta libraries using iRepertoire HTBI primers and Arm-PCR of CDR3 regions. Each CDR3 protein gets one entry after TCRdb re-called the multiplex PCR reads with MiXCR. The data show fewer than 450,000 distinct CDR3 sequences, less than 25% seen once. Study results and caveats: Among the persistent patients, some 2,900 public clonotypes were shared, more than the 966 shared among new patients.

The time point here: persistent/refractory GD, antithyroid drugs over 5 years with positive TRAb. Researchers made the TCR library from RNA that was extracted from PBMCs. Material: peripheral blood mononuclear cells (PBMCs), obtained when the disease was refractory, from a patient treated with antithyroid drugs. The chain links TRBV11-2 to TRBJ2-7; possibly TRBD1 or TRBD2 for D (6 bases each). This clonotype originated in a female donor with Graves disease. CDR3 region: CASSPISRGRTIAYEQYF. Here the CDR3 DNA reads TGTGCCAGCAGCCCAATAAGCCGGGGGCGAACGATAGCCTACGAGCAGTACTTC.